Sequencing of this T cell receptor (beta chain) was carried out in a study of cytomegalovirus exposure and HLA in healthy donors. Remarks on this clone: Its antigen is undetermined.

Generated by immunoSEQ multiplex PCR, the TCRdb table keeps only in-frame clones and is missing some. Of some 350,000 clones listed, about 90% were seen once; the top ten hold more than 0.9%. Germline V gene sequence: CDR1 GTSNPN, CDR2 SVGIG (reference sequence). Losses at the gene ends were 3 bases for V and 1 base for J; bases not matched to a gene: 6. The CDR3 loop spans 15 amino acids. Whole-study results and caveats: As confirmed in vitro, a few CMV-associated chains were specific for CMV antigens.

V and J are TRBV30 and TRBJ2-3, with 8 nucleotides matching TRBD2. The sample consisted of PBMCs. The sequence was collected from a woman aged 30 to 39 in good health and CMV-seropositive. CDR3 sequence reads: CAWRVSGSRTDTQYF. Here the CDR3 DNA reads TGTGCCTGGAGGGTCAGCGGGAGCCGCACAGATACGCAGTATTTT.